The 17 T cell receptor beta chains presented below share a single source sample, sequenced in a study of glioma-infiltrating T cells after dendritic cell vaccination. Data came from immunoSEQ multiplex PCR; TCRdb stores just in-frame clones and leaves some out. The sample holds tens of thousands of clones, 81% seen once. The time point is: after dendritic cell vaccination, including at tumor progression/relapse. The material sequenced was blood, taken after dendritic cell vaccination. These receptors all come from a human donor with glioblastoma.

The chain has TRBV2 and TRBJ2-1, with 11 bases aligning to TRBD2. The CDR3 length is 17 residues. From germline, CDR1 is SNHLY and CDR2 FYNNEI. The ends lost 6 bases at V and 4 bases at J; junction bases unmatched: 11. CDR3 amino acids: CASSEAPLAGGYNEQFF. Here the CDR3 DNA reads TGTGCCAGCAGCGAGGCCCCTCTAGCGGGGGGATACAATGAGCAGTTCTTC.

This chain uses TRBV5-8 with TRBJ2-3; D perhaps matches TRBD1 (6 bases). Germline CDR1 and CDR2: SGHTS and YDEGEE. CDR3 size: 14 residues. The V and J ends lost 3 bases and 1 base respectively, with 9 bases between them. CDR3 coding DNA: TGTGCCAGCAGCTCGAGGACAGGCACAGATACGCAGTATTTT. This codes for CASSSRTGTDTQYF.

This clone has a handful of counts. The chain has TRBV19 and TRBJ1-2; D is perhaps TRBD1 (6 bases). The CDR3 is made up of 14 amino acids. Germline V gives CDR1 LNHDA, CDR2 SQIVND (reference sequence). With 7 bases removed from V and 9 bases from J, the gap between germline ends came to 21 bases. CDR3 loop: CASNTQGPVGSYTF. CDR3 bases: TGTGCCAGTAATACACAGGGACCCGTCGGGAGCTACACCTTC.

The rearrangement joins TRBV5-4 to TRBJ1-4, with 8 positions matching TRBD1. The CDR3 extends over 14 amino acids. Germline values: CDR1 SGHNT, CDR2 YYREEE (reference sequence). V trimming: 1 base; J trimming: 8 bases; junction bases outside the gene matches: 4. In DNA form, the CDR3 reads TGTGCCAGCAGCTTGCAGGGGGCGGAGGAAAAACTGTTTTTT. The encoded protein is CASSLQGAEEKLFF. The entire variable domain, with the rest obtained from reference TRBV5-4 and TRBJ1-4, is as follows: ETGVTQSPTHLIKTRGQQVTLRCSSQSGHNTVSWYQQALGQGPQFIFQYYREEENGRGNFPPRFSGLQFPNYSSELNVNALELDDSALYLCASSLQGAEEKLFFGSGTQLSVL.

This clone was observed a handful of times. The chain joins TRBV5-6 to TRBJ2-2; the match to TRBD2 covers 8 bases. Germline V gene sequence: CDR1 SGHDT, CDR2 YYEEEE. This CDR3 has 16 residues. The trim removed 1 base at V and 2 bases at J, leaving 4 bases unmatched. The CDR3 coding sequence is TGTGCCAGCAGCTTGTACAGCGGGGGAAACACCGGGGAGCTGTTTTTT. Translating it yields CASSLYSGGNTGELFF.

The rearrangement links TRBV10-3 to TRBJ1-2, with a tentative D call TRBD1 (5 bases). This CDR3 comprises 16 residues. The V end was cut by 0 bases, the J end by 0 bases, with 11 bases between. CDR1 and CDR2 from the germline V gene are ENHRY and SYGVKD. CDR3 protein: CAISESLQVPNYGYTF. The CDR3 nucleotides are TGTGCCATCAGTGAGTCGTTACAGGTCCCTAACTATGGCTACACCTTC.

This clone showed up just once. V and J are TRBV19 and TRBJ2-6; D gene uncertain. Per germline, CDR1 LNHDA and CDR2 SQIVND (reference sequence). This CDR3 contains 17 residues. Trimming took 9 bases from V and 1 from J, leaving 19 bases between them. In DNA, the CDR3 is TGTGCCAGCCGTGGGCCACGTCACTCTTCTGGGGCCAACGTCCTGACTTTC. This encodes CASRGPRHSSGANVLTF.

The chain employs TRBV2 and TRBJ2-2; 7 nucleotides agree with TRBD1. Germline assignment: CDR1 SNHLY and CDR2 FYNNEI. Trimming at V came to 8 bases and at J to 6 bases, leaving 9 bases not matched to a gene. CDR3 size: 14 residues. The CDR3 nucleotides are TGTGCCAGCGGGGACAGCAATTCGGCCGGGGAGCTGTTTTTT. Translation gives CASGDSNSAGELFF.

The CDR3 here is CASSEQGGNTEAFF. The CDR3 DNA sequence: TGCGCCAGCAGTGAACAGGGGGGGAACACTGAAGCTTTCTTT. The chain couples TRBV10-2 to TRBJ1-1, with TRBD1 matching 8 bases. The CDR3 is made up of 14 amino acids. V shed 3 bases and J 1 base; nucleotides not matched to a gene: 1. The germline gives CDR1 WSHSY, CDR2 SAAADI.

The rearrangement joins TRBV6-1 to TRBJ1-1, with D possibly being TRBD1 (5 bases). The CDR3 has 16 residues. Germline CDR1 and CDR2: MNHNS and SASEGT. V was pared by 0 bases and J by 1 base, with 12 bases between. The CDR3 spells CASSEALGGGNTEAFF. The CDR3 nucleotides read TGTGCCAGCAGTGAAGCGCTTGGGGGGGGGAACACTGAAGCTTTCTTT.

This sequence joins TRBV15 and TRBJ2-3; 11 bases are shared with TRBD2. The CDR3 covers 16 residues. The ends lost 0 bases at V and 4 bases at J; junction bases unmatched: 3. Germline V CDR1 and CDR2: LNHNV, YYDKDF (reference sequence). CDR3 coding DNA: TGTGCCACCAGCAGAGACCTAGCGGGAGGCGCAGATACGCAGTATTTT. Protein: CATSRDLAGGADTQYF.

This chain uses TRBV9 with TRBJ2-2, with 9 bases identical to TRBD1. Germline trimming cut 9 bases from V and 4 bases from J; bases unmatched to any gene: 4. The CDR3 runs 13 residues. The germline gives CDR1 SGDLS, CDR2 YYNGEE. CDR3 sequence (DNA): TGTGCCACAAACAGGGGGCCCACCGGGGAGCTGTTTTTT. It codes for CATNRGPTGELFF.

This clone was seen more than once but under ten times. This chain connects TRBV5-6 to TRBJ2-3, with 8 bases matching TRBD1. V trimming: 2 bases; J trimming: 4 bases; junction bases outside the gene matches: 0. CDR3 length: 13 amino acids. Germline-derived CDR1 and CDR2 are SGHDT and YYEEEE. The DNA of the CDR3 is TGTGCCAGCAGCTTACAGGGGGCAGATACGCAGTATTTT. Protein sequence: CASSLQGADTQYF.

This sequence joins TRBV13 and TRBJ1-3, with a weak D call TRBD1 (6 bases). The V gene lost 5 bases and the J gene lost 4 bases, with 15 bases spanning the gap. The CDR3 contains 15 residues. Germline CDR1 and CDR2: PRHDT and FYEKMQ (reference sequence). For the CDR3, the DNA is TGTGCCAGCAGCCACCTTGTCGACAGGGGAAACACCATATATTTT. Translation: CASSHLVDRGNTIYF.

The chain employs TRBV11-2 and TRBJ2-7; a possible D gene is TRBD2 (7 bases). The V end lost 5 bases, the J end lost 4 bases, and 18 bases lay between the germline ends. There are 15 residues in the CDR3. The germline V gene has CDR1 SGHAT and CDR2 FQNNGV. The CDR3: CASSPEGGGPYEQYF. The CDR3 DNA sequence: TGTGCCAGCAGCCCAGAGGGGGGGGGCCCGTACGAGCAGTACTTC.

V usage is TRBV2 and J usage is TRBJ2-1; 9 bases match TRBD2. V was clipped by 5 bases and J by 15 bases; unmatched bases: 14. Germline V gene data show CDR1 as SNHLY and CDR2 as FYNNEI. CDR3 size: 14 residues. CDR3 amino acids: CASSSTSGLPQSFF. Written as DNA, the CDR3 is TGTGCCAGCAGTTCGACTAGCGGACTCCCCCAATCGTTCTTC.

Only one count was recorded for this clone. CDR3 residues: CASSKDRGLEANEKLFF. The CDR3 DNA is TGTGCCAGCTCGAAGGACAGGGGGCTTGAAGCTAATGAAAAACTGTTTTTT. The chain carries TRBV18 and TRBJ1-4, with 11 bases lining up with TRBD1. This CDR3 is 17 amino acids long. Germline V gives CDR1 KGHSH, CDR2 LQKENI. J gave up 3 bases and V 6 bases, and 9 bases lay outside the gene matches.